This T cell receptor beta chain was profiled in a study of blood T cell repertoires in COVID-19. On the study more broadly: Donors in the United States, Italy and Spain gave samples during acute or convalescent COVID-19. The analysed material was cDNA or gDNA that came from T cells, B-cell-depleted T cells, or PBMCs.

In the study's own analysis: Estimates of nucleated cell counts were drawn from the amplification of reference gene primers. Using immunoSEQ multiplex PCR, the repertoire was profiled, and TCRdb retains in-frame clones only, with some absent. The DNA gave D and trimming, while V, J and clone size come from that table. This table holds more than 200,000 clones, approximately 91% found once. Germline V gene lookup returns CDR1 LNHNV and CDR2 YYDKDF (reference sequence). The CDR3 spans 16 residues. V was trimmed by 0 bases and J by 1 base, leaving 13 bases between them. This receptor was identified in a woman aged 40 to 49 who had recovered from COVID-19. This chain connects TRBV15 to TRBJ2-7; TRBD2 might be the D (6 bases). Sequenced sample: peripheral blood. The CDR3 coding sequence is TGTGCCACCAGCAGAGAGATTTCGGGAGCATCCTACGAGCAGTACTTC. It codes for CATSREISGASYEQYF.